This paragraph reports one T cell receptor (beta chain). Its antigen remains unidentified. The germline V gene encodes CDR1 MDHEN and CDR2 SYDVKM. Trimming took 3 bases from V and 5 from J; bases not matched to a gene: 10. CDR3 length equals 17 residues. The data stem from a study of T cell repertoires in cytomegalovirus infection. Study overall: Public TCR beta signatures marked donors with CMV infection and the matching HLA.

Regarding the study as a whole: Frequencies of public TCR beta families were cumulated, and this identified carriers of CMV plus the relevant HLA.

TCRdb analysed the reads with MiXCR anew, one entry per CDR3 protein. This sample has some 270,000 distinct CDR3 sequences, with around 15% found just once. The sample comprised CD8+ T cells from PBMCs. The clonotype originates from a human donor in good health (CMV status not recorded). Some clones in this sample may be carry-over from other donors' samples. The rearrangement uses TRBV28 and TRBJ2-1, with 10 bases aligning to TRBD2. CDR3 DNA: TGTGCCAGCAGTTTGTCTCTAGCGGGAGATAGCCACAATGAGCAGTTCTTC. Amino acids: CASSLSLAGDSHNEQFF.